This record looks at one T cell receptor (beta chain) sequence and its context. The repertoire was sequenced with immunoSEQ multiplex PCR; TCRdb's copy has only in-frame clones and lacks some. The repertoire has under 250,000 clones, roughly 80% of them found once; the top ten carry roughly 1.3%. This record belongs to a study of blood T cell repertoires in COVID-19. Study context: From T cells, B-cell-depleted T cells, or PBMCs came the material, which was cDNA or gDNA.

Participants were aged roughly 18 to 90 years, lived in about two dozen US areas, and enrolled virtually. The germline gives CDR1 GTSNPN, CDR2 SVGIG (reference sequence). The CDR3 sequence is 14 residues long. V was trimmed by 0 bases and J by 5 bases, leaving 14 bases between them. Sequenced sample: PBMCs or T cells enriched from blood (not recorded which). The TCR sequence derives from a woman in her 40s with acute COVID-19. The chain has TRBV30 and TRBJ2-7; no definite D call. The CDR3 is CAWSVRSYADEQYF. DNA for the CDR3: TGTGCCTGGAGTGTGCGGTCCTACGCAGACGAGCAGTACTTC.